This TCR beta chain derives from a study of long-term antiretroviral therapy in people with HIV. At survey level, the immunoSEQ assay was run in its v3.0 version. Assay used: immunoSEQ multiplex PCR; TCRdb lists only in-frame clones, some missing. The sample lists about 34,000 clones; approximately 95% were seen once. Every specimen provided about 1-10 million cryopreserved PBMC before DNA extraction took place. J lost 3 bases, V lost 5 bases, and 10 bases had no gene match. Germline V gene data show CDR1 as SEHNR and CDR2 as FQNEAQ (reference sequence). The CDR3 has 16 amino acids. The source of this sequence is a woman aged 50 to 60 with HIV. The rearrangement joins TRBV7-9 to TRBJ1-5; 7 bases are shared with TRBD1. Sequences were derived from unsorted PBMCs, sampled around 5.5 years after starting antiretroviral therapy. Written as DNA, the CDR3 is TGTGCCAGCAGCAGAGAACAGGGGCGGGACAATCAGCCCCAGCATTTT. This gives the protein CASSREQGRDNQPQHF.